The source of this T cell receptor beta chain is a study of persistence of HIV-infected CD4 T cells (dated by TCRdb to about 2020). About the study as a whole: The median time participants had been on suppressive ART was 8 to 9 years. Proviral sequencing was used to assess clonality among infected cells, whereas TCRbeta sequencing gauged the clonality of all cells within each sorted population. For the TCR cluster analysis across participants, about 8 participants were included for CMV and 6 or 7 participants for Gag. Anti-CD3/anti-CD28 stimulation activated a higher proportion of cells, with a lower memory fraction, than antigen stimulation. CMV- and HIV-1 Gag-responding CD4+ T cells were isolated from ART-treated individuals so that antigen-driven clonal expansion of HIV-1-infected cells could be examined. Peripheral blood samples of up to roughly 200 mL were taken at multiple time points, with the exception of a couple of participants who underwent leukapheresis at a single time point. What the study reported, not specific to this receptor: Enrichment of degenerate expanded CDR3beta sequences was found in antigen-responding cells, suggesting convergent selection of CD4+ responses to CMV and Gag. Few individuals were included in the study, and only a limited range of antigens was tested. Significantly lower TCRbeta richness was observed in CMV- and Gag-responding cells than in anti-CD3/anti-CD28-responding cells, and higher oligoclonality was observed in CMV-responding cells than in CD3/CD28-stimulated and Gag-responding cells. A correlation was observed between TCR oligoclonality and proviral oligoclonality within the same sorted populations. Bulk TCR analyses could not be limited to the rare CMV-responding cells that actually contained HIV-1 proviruses.

The immunoSEQ hsTCRB assay version 4 in survey mode was used to sequence TCRbeta repertoires from genomic DNA. For TCRbeta sequencing, genomic DNA was diluted to around 11 ng/uL, with up to about 1 ug used per sample. On the study's bioinformatics: ImmunoSeq Analyzer 3.0 was used for analysis of TCRbeta data, and diversity was computed on productive nucleotide rearrangements. Lower-bound TCR diversity was estimated with the improved Chao index, and clonality with the Gini coefficient using the Immunarch R package. Different nucleotide rearrangements encoding the same CDR3beta amino acid sequence were treated as distinct clonotypes. TCRbeta sequences significantly enriched in antigen-responding cells relative to anti-CD3/anti-CD28-activated cells were identified by differential abundance analysis. GLIPH2 clustered TCRs by predicted peptide-MHC specificity, both within individual participants and across merged participant data sets. Imported from immuneACCESS, the table was reduced by TCRdb to in-frame sequences with V and J called. These copies leave out some clones; in studies compared against another copy, an unresolved V gene accounts for under half, and the cause of the remainder is not known. V and J calls and clone size are as listed in that table; D and trimming were resolved from the DNA. The sample table shows 45,000 or so clones, and over 80% are seen once. Around 3.2% of the sample is taken by the ten largest.

V is reduced by 3 bases and J by 8 bases, leaving a spacing of 20 bases between them. The germline V gene specifies KGHSH as CDR1 and LQKENI as CDR2. From cysteine to phenylalanine, the CDR3 is 16 amino acids long. Just CDR3 DNA is preserved here, 48 bases in frame from base 1. Turning to this clone: This clone's antigen is unknown. No clone much larger than this one lies a single base away; base qualities are absent.

In light of the paper, this sample's treatment or condition label describes: suppressive antiretroviral therapy. As a nonspecific positive control representing the CD4+ T cell repertoire, the cells were stimulated with anti-CD3/anti-CD28 magnetic beads. CD4+ T cells that responded were sorted based on upregulation of both CD40 ligand and CD69. Participants were HIV-1-infected adults who started suppressive ART during chronic infection. For at least 4 years, participants had undetectable plasma HIV-1 RNA, below 50 copies/mL. To be included, participants needed a CD4+ T cell count above 400 cells/uL and a positive CMV serology. Before stimulation, PBMCs were isolated using density centrifugation and depleted of CD8+ T cells. Stimulation of CD8-depleted PBMCs was carried out for 15 to 20 hours with anti-CD28/CD49d costimulation, CD40-blocking antibody and enfuvirtide, to prevent new infections. Cell sorting was performed on a Beckman Coulter MoFlo Legacy or XDP sorter, and dead cells were excluded with propidium iodide. For samples with more than one million cells, genomic DNA was extracted with the QIAamp DNA Mini Kit, and for all other samples the Quick-DNA Microprep Kit was used.

This TCR derives from an adult woman with HIV who was CMV-seropositive. The sequence is built from TRBV18 and TRBJ2-1; the D gene remains uncertain. Sequencing was performed on CD4+ T cells sorted from PBMCs after roughly 17-hour stimulation, taken from a patient who received antiretroviral therapy. The sample's cell subset or site label, in plain terms: CD40L+CD69+ CD4 T cells responding to anti-CD3/anti-CD28 beads, representing the overall repertoire. The DNA reads TGTGCCAGCTCACCTATCGAGCTTAGTTCGATCGATGAGCAGTTCTTC. Its product reads: CASSPIELSSIDEQFF.